One and the same sample provided the 18 T cell receptor beta chains below, sequenced in a study of beta chain features in type 1 diabetes. Study-wide points: Shortening of TCRB CDR3s, moderate but significant, appeared in all four CD4+ subsets of Type 1 diabetes patients.

Every bit of the isolated RNA underwent reverse transcription, so sequencing read expressed TCRB transcripts. Generated by immunoSEQ multiplex PCR, the TCRdb table keeps only in-frame clones and is missing some. The sample has tens of thousands of clones, approximately 52% seen once. These receptors have no identified antigens. Sequencing used Tregs from blood. These receptors came from a woman aged 40 to 50 with type 1 diabetes.

By sample fraction, this clone is medium-sized. The V and J genes are TRBV7-2 and TRBJ1-1, with D uncertain. From germline, CDR1 is SGHTA and CDR2 FQGNSA. Between the trimmed V and J ends, which lost 2 bases and 6 bases, there was a span of 7 bases. The CDR3 extends over 12 amino acids. CDR3 DNA sequence: TGTGCCAGCAGCTTAACGGACTCTGAAGCTTTCTTT. Its protein is CASSLTDSEAFF. The whole variable domain, filled in from reference TRBV7-2 and TRBJ1-1, reads GAGVSQSPSNKVTEKGKDVELRCDPISGHTALYWYRQSLGQGLEFLIYFQGNSAPDKSGLPSDRFSAERTGGSVSTLTIQRTQQEDSAVYLCASSLTDSEAFFGQGTRLTVV.

The chain links TRBV28 to TRBJ1-1; D may be TRBD1 (5 bases). Trimming shortened V by 1 base and J by 3 bases, and 6 bases separated the two germline ends. Per the germline V gene, CDR1 is MDHEN and CDR2 is SYDVKM. This CDR3 has 13 residues. The CDR3 loop is CASSLFRDTEAFF. CDR3 bases: TGTGCCAGCAGTTTATTCAGGGACACTGAAGCTTTCTTT.

This clone was seen a handful of times. The J gene is TRBJ2-1, the V gene TRBV7-2; 7 nucleotides agree with TRBD2. This CDR3 comprises 15 residues. The ends lost 7 bases at V and 4 bases at J; junction bases unmatched: 10. From germline, CDR1 is SGHTA and CDR2 FQGNSA. The CDR3 protein is CASTPGGGRYNEQFF. CDR3 DNA: TGTGCCAGCACCCCGGGCGGCGGGAGATACAATGAGCAGTTCTTC.

The genes are TRBV7-2 and TRBJ2-5; D unresolved. Germline lookup yields CDR1 SGHTA and CDR2 FQGNSA. V gave up 8 bases and J gave up 5 bases, with 15 bases separating them. The CDR3 extends over 13 amino acids. CDR3 region: CASRTRVGETQYF. DNA for the CDR3: TGTGCCAGCCGTACACGGGTTGGGGAGACCCAGTACTTC.

This chain links TRBV18 with TRBJ2-1; no clear D. Germline loops: CDR1 KGHSH, CDR2 LQKENI. V was cut by 3 bases and J by 0 bases, with 6 bases left in between. The CDR3 extends over 14 amino acids. The CDR3 DNA follows: TGTGCCAGCTCACCCGTCAGCTCCTACAATGAGCAGTTCTTC. Protein: CASSPVSSYNEQFF.

This CDR3 reads CASSRDFYEQYF. Here the CDR3 DNA reads TGTGCCAGCAGCAGGGACTTCTACGAGCAGTACTTC. The chain employs TRBV7-2 and TRBJ2-7; a weak D match, TRBD2 (6 bases). V was cut by 5 bases and J by 3 bases, with 8 bases left in between. Germline CDR1 is SGHTA and CDR2 is FQGNSA. The CDR3 runs to 12 residues.

This chain joins TRBV5-1 and TRBJ1-5; the D is unclear. Looked up from germline, CDR1 is SGHRS and CDR2 is YFSETQ. This CDR3 has 14 amino acids. Trimming stripped 0 bases from V and 1 base from J, with 5 bases between. The CDR3 DNA reads TGCGCCAGCAGCTTGGGAGGGAGCAATCAGCCCCAGCATTTT. This codes for CASSLGGSNQPQHF.

The CDR3 nucleotides read TGTGCCAGCAGCCAAGAACACCGGCGGGCCCAGTACTTC. Protein: CASSQEHRRAQYF. The chain is built from TRBV14 and TRBJ2-5, with D possibly being TRBD2 (5 bases). The CDR3 contains 13 residues. V was cut by 0 bases and J by 9 bases, with 11 bases left in between. CDR1 SGHDN and CDR2 FVKESK come from the germline V gene.

The gene calls are TRBV21-1 and TRBJ2-5; TRBD2, the table's D call, lacks a check against the DNA. TRBV21-1 is recorded as a pseudogene. The CDR3 extends over 14 amino acids. CDR3 DNA: TGTGCCAGCAGCAAAGAATGGGCGGGGGAGACCCAGTACTTC. This gives the protein CASSKEWAGETQYF.

The rearrangement links TRBV7-9 to TRBJ1-5, with D perhaps TRBD1 (5 bases). The CDR3 covers 14 residues. The V end lost 1 base, the J end lost 6 bases, and 10 bases lay between the germline ends. Germline values: CDR1 SEHNR, CDR2 FQNEAQ (reference sequence). The DNA of the CDR3 is TGTGCCAGCAGCTTAGGGCAGGGAAGTCAGCCCCAGCATTTT. Its protein product is CASSLGQGSQPQHF.

V and J are TRBV19 and TRBJ1-1; the match to TRBD1 covers 8 bases. Germline V CDR1 and CDR2: LNHDA, SQIVND (reference sequence). Germline trimming cut 6 bases from V and 1 base from J; bases unmatched to any gene: 4. CDR3 length: 14 residues. DNA for the CDR3: TGTGCCAGTAGCCGGGACAGGACGAACACTGAAGCTTTCTTT. This translates into CASSRDRTNTEAFF. Using reference TRBV19 and TRBJ1-1 for the parts outside the CDR3, the full variable domain is DGGITQSPKYLFRKEGQNVTLSCEQNLNHDAMYWYRQDPGQGLRLIYYSQIVNDFQKGDIAEGYSVSREKKESFPLTVTSAQKNPTAFYLCASSRDRTNTEAFFGQGTRLTVV.

Relative to its sample, this clone is medium-sized. The chain recombines TRBV10-2 with TRBJ1-1, with TRBD1 matching over 7 bases. Germline CDR1 reads WSHSY; CDR2 reads SAAADI. J gave up 4 bases and V 6 bases, and 5 bases lay outside the gene matches. There are 13 residues in the CDR3. The CDR3 DNA follows: TGCGCCAGCAGCGGACAGGCGGGCACTGAAGCTTTCTTT. Translating it yields CASSGQAGTEAFF.

CDR3 DNA sequence: TGTGCCTGGAGATTTGGGACAGATAATGAAAAACTGTTTTTT. It encodes CAWRFGTDNEKLFF. The rearrangement links TRBV30 to TRBJ1-4, with 7 bases fitting TRBD1. V trimming: 3 bases; J trimming: 4 bases; junction bases outside the gene matches: 5. Germline CDR1 reads GTSNPN; CDR2 reads SVGIG (reference sequence). This CDR3 is built from 14 residues.

The CDR3 DNA is TGTGCCAGCAGCCGGGTAGTTCAAGAGACCCAGTACTTC. It encodes CASSRVVQETQYF. The chain recombines TRBV27 with TRBJ2-5; unclear D gene. CDR3 size: 13 residues. V gave up 6 bases and J gave up 2 bases, with 10 bases separating them. The germline V gene encodes CDR1 MNHEY and CDR2 SMNVEV (reference sequence).

This clone was seen a few times. This rearrangement joins TRBV13 to TRBJ2-5, with D uncertain. This CDR3 is built from 12 residues. Germline V gene data show CDR1 as PRHDT and CDR2 as FYEKMQ (reference sequence). V was shortened by 2 bases and J by 4 bases, with 5 bases between the two germline ends. CDR3: CASSLRRETQYF. The CDR3 DNA reads TGTGCCAGCAGCTTACGGAGAGAGACCCAGTACTTC.

The chain has TRBV30 and TRBJ2-3, with D maybe TRBD1 (5 bases). Germline V gene lookup returns CDR1 GTSNPN and CDR2 SVGIG (reference sequence). Deletions cut 0 bases from V and 0 bases from J, with 7 bases between. The CDR3 has 14 residues. The chain's CDR3 is CAWSVGVSTDTQYF. The CDR3 region has the DNA TGTGCCTGGAGTGTAGGGGTCAGCACAGATACGCAGTATTTT. Combining the CDR3 with reference TRBV30 and TRBJ2-3 gives the whole variable domain SQTIHQWPATLVQPVGSPLSLECTVEGTSNPNLYWYRQAAGRGLQLLFYSVGIGQISSEVPQNLSASRPQDRQFILSSKKLLLSDSGFYLCAWSVGVSTDTQYFGPGTRLTVL.

This clone has a handful of counts. The J gene is TRBJ2-1, the V gene TRBV4-3; D remains ambiguous. The CDR3 covers 14 residues. The V and J ends lost 4 bases and 0 bases respectively, with 7 bases between them. Germline lookup yields CDR1 LGHNA and CDR2 YSLEER. CDR3 coding DNA: TGCGCCAGCAGCCCTGGCGGCTCCTACAATGAGCAGTTCTTC. Translated, it gives CASSPGGSYNEQFF.

This clone was counted between two and nine times. This chain connects TRBV6-5 to TRBJ2-5; 9 bases align to TRBD1. The CDR3 loop spans 14 amino acids. The V and J ends lost 10 bases and 3 bases, in that order; junction bases with no gene match: 9. CDR1 and CDR2 (germline): MNHEY, SVGAGI. In nucleotides, the CDR3 is TGTGCCATCAGCTTACAGGGGGCCGAAGAGACCCAGTACTTC. This codes for CAISLQGAEETQYF.